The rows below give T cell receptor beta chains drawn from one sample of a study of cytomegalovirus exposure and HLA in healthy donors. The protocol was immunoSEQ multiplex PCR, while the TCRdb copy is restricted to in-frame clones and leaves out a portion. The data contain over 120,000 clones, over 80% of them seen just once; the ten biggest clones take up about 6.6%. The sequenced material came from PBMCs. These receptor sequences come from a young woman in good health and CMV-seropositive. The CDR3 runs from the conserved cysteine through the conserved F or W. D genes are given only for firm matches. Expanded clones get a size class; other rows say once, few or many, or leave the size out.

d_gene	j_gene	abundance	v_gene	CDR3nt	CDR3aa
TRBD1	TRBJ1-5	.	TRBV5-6	TGTGCCAGCAGCTCCGGGACAGGGCTCAATCAGCCCCAGCATTTT	CASSSGTGLNQPQHF
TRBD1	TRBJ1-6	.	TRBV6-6	TGTGCCAGCAGTCCCGGGACAGGCCCAAATTCACCCCTCCACTTT	CASSPGTGPNSPLHF
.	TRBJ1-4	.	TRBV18	TGTGCCAGCTCACCACTTCCAGGGGCTAATGAAAAACTGTTTTTT	CASSPLPGANEKLFF
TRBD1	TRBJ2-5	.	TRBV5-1	TGCGCCAGCAGCTTGGGGGCGCAGGGGGCACAAGAGACCCAGTACTTC	CASSLGAQGAQETQYF
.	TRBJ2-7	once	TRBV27	TGTGCCAGCAGTTTCGGCGGCGGAGCAGGGGCCCCCTACGAGCAGTACTTC	CASSFGGGAGAPYEQYF
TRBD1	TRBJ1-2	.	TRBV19	TGTGCCAGTAGTATTACAGACAGGGTCCCTAACTATGGCTACACCTTC	CASSITDRVPNYGYTF
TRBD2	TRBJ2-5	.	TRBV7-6	TGTGCCAGCAGCTTGACATACTGGACTAGCGGGCAAGAGACCCAGTACTTC	CASSLTYWTSGQETQYF
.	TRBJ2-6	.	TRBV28	TGTGCCAGCAGCGGACAGTCACCTGGGGCCAACGTCCTGACTTTC	CASSGQSPGANVLTF
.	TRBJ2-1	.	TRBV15	TGTGCCACCAGCAGAGAAGTTAGGGCAGGGTTTATCAATGAGCAGTTCTTC	CATSREVRAGFINEQFF
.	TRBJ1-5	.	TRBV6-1	TGTGCCAGCCTGGCGGACAGCTACAATCAGCCCCAGCATTTT	CASLADSYNQPQHF
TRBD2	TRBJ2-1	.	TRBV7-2	TGTGCCAGCAGACTTAGCGGGGGAACTTACAATGAGCAGTTCTTC	CASRLSGGTYNEQFF
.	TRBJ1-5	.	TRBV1	TGCACCAGCAGCCAAGACAGACTCCCGGGACAGGGGCACGTCAATCAGCCCCAGCATTTT	CTSSQDRLPGQGHVNQPQHF
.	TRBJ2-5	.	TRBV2	TGTGCCAGCAGTCTAGCGATAGAGACCCAGTACTTC	CASSLAIETQYF
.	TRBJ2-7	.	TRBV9	TGTGCCAGCAGCGTAGATGAGCGGATTGGCTACGAGCAGTACTTC	CASSVDERIGYEQYF
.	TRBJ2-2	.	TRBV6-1	TGTGCCAGCAGTAAGCCTAGTCACACCGGGGAGCTGTTTTTT	CASSKPSHTGELFF
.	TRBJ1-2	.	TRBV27	TGTGCCAGCAGTTGGGGAGGGGGAGCTGGCTACACCTTC	CASSWGGGAGYTF
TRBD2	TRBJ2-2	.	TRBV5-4	TGTGCCAGCAGCTTGGGACTAGCGGTGAACACCGGGGAGCTGTTTTTT	CASSLGLAVNTGELFF